This T cell receptor (beta chain) was documented in a study of T cells in Graves' hyperthyroidism and ophthalmopathy. It was RNA transcripts that yielded the amplified TCR beta CDR3 regions. The TCR CDR3 first-round RT-PCR relied on the HTBI primer set. One entry per CDR3 protein results from TCRdb running MiXCR on the multiplex PCR reads. The sample gives around 700,000 distinct CDR3 sequences, about 19% of which show up once; roughly a sixth is in the top ten. Broader study findings: Among clonotypes expanded in thyroid above 0.001, most were also found in blood.

Trimming removed 3 bases from V and 3 bases from J, with 17 bases in between. The CDR3 spans 15 residues. The germline V gene has CDR1 DFQATT and CDR2 SNEGSKA (reference sequence). This clonotype was counted at least ten times. Its antigen remains unknown. This TCR came from a woman aged 45-59 years with Graves' hyperthyroidism that later progressed to Graves' ophthalmopathy. Sequenced: blood. The chain combines TRBV20-1 with TRBJ1-1, with D tentatively TRBD1 (6 bases). The CDR3 here is CSASESTGYYTEAFF. CDR3 DNA: TGCAGTGCTAGCGAATCCACAGGGTATTACACTGAAGCTTTCTTT.